This T cell receptor (beta chain) was recorded in a study of CDR3 diversity in severe acne. TCRdb itself ran the PCR reads through MiXCR, one entry per CDR3 protein. Of 97,000 or so distinct CDR3 sequences in the sample, 51% were seen once. CDR3 length: 11 residues. J lost 15 bases, V lost 4 bases, and 1 base had no gene match. Germline CDR1 reads MNHEY; CDR2 reads SVGEGT. The chain carries TRBV6-2 or TRBV6-3 and TRBJ2-1, with 12 bases aligning to TRBD2. The sequenced sample was blood. The sequence came from a male donor with acne. The CDR3 DNA follows: TGTGCCAGCAGTTCTAGCGGGAGGGGGTTCTTC. Amino acids: CASSSSGRGFF.